The clone carrying this T cell receptor (beta chain) was counted at least ten times. Its specificity is not known. Regions amplified from RNA transcripts were the TCR beta CDR3 regions. The HTBI primer set served for first-round RT-PCR of the TCR CDR3. MiXCR, run by TCRdb on the multiplex PCR reads, gives a single entry per CDR3 protein. Here the sample spans about 570,000 distinct CDR3 sequences, roughly 46% being singletons. These data are taken from a study of T cells in Graves' hyperthyroidism and ophthalmopathy. The study's findings and limits: The model made its ophthalmopathy prediction, and onset followed a median about 5.9 months later. Ophthalmopathy was told apart from stable hyperthyroidism by a 13 V-J model.

Uncontrolled infection, other autoimmune disease, pregnancy or lactation disqualified patients from enrolment. For the diagnoses, clinical symptoms, serum thyroxine and TRAb, thyroid ultrasound and orbital computed tomography were used. The receptor comes from an adult woman with Graves' disease, either hyperthyroidism or ophthalmopathy (not recorded which). Source material: peripheral blood or thyroid tissue (not recorded which).

CDR3 in DNA: TGCAGTGCTAGAGATCAAAGGGGCTATGGCTACACCTTC. This codes for CSARDQRGYGYTF. J is TRBJ1-2 and V is TRBV20-1; D is perhaps TRBD1 (5 bases). Trimming cost V 0 bases and J 4 bases, with 9 bases left between them. Germline V lookup: CDR1 DFQATT, CDR2 SNEGSKA (reference sequence). The CDR3 is 13 residues long.